One sample yielded the 23 T cell receptor beta chains listed below, sequenced in a study of persistence of HIV-infected CD4 T cells. These receptors lack a known antigen. Sequencing used immunoSEQ version 4 in survey mode. Profiled with immunoSEQ multiplex PCR; TCRdb holds only in-frame clones, not every one. The sample carries approximately 45,000 clones, just under 90% recorded once. Anti-CD3/anti-CD28 beads served as a nonspecific positive control stimulus. Responding CD4+ T cells were sorted by upregulation of both CD40 ligand and CD69. The input for sequencing was CD4+ T cells sorted from PBMCs after approximately 20-hour stimulation, taken from a patient who received antiretroviral therapy. The receptors were gathered from an adult woman with HIV who was CMV-seropositive.

The rearrangement joins TRBV19 to TRBJ1-5; 11 bases are a match to TRBD1. Germline V gene data show CDR1 as LNHDA and CDR2 as SQIVND (reference sequence). V dropped 3 bases and J dropped 3; count of bases not matched to a gene: 7. The CDR3 covers 17 residues. In DNA form, the CDR3 reads TGTGCCAGTAGTATGAGGTTAGGACAGGGGGCCAATCAGCCCCAGCATTTT. Protein: CASSMRLGQGANQPQHF.

This clone was picked up one time. The chain links TRBV5-1 to TRBJ2-7; 10 bases map to TRBD2. Unmatched junction bases numbered 18, after V lost 4 bases and J lost 5 bases. CDR1 and CDR2 (germline): SGHRS, YFSETQ. The CDR3 length is 18 residues. DNA for the CDR3: TGCGCCAGCAGCCGGGGGCTAGCGGGAGACGGGAGAAAGAACGAGCAGTACTTC. Its translation is CASSRGLAGDGRKNEQYF.

Here the CDR3 DNA reads TGTGCCAGCAGTTCCTTCTCTGCCCGCACAGATACGCAGTATTTT. This codes for CASSSFSARTDTQYF. The chain recombines TRBV6-5 with TRBJ2-3; no firm D call. Germline V gene lookup returns CDR1 MNHEY and CDR2 SVGAGI. The CDR3 loop spans 15 amino acids. Trimming removed 4 bases at V and 1 base at J, with 12 bases between.

J is TRBJ2-3 and V is TRBV5-1; D is ambiguous. With 1 base removed from V and 2 bases from J, the gap between germline ends came to 8 bases. From germline, CDR1 is SGHRS and CDR2 YFSETQ. The CDR3 runs to 14 residues. The CDR3 reads CASSLSLPTDTQYF. The CDR3 nucleotides read TGCGCCAGCAGCTTGTCCCTACCCACAGATACGCAGTATTTT.

The genes are TRBV12-3 or TRBV12-4 and TRBJ1-1, with D possibly matching TRBD1 (6 bases). The V end lost 6 bases, the J end lost 8 bases, and 16 bases lay between the germline ends. This CDR3 contains 13 residues. CDR3 protein: CASRSPGEWEAFF. The CDR3 DNA sequence: TGTGCCAGCAGGTCCCCAGGGGAATGGGAAGCTTTCTTT.

A remark on this clone: This specimen includes other DNA sequences encoding the same CDR3. This chain uses TRBV7-9 with TRBJ1-1; no definite D call. Deletions cut 3 bases from V and 0 bases from J, with 5 bases between. The V gene's germline CDR1 is SEHNR and CDR2 FQNEAQ (reference sequence). The CDR3 extends over 13 amino acids. The DNA of the CDR3 is TGTGCCAGCAGCTTGGATATGAACACTGAAGCTTTCTTT. This codes for CASSLDMNTEAFF.

Here the CDR3 reads CATGIDNEQFF. The CDR3 nucleotides read TGTGCCACAGGGATAGACAATGAGCAGTTCTTC. V gene TRBV15 combines with J gene TRBJ2-1; unclear D gene. The CDR3 is 11 amino acids. Germline V gives CDR1 LNHNV, CDR2 YYDKDF (reference sequence). Trimming left V 9 bases short and J 5 bases short, with 8 bases between.

To note about this clone: Other DNA sequences in this sample translate to the same CDR3. The chain combines TRBV18 with TRBJ1-5; D may be TRBD1 (6 bases). There are 14 residues in the CDR3. From germline, CDR1 is KGHSH and CDR2 LQKENI. The germline V and J ends were trimmed by 2 bases and 2 bases, with 7 bases remaining between them. CDR3 residues: CASSPGGRNQPQHF. CDR3 coding DNA: TGTGCCAGCTCACCAGGGGGCCGCAATCAGCCCCAGCATTTT.

As to this clone: One end of the junction fails to match germline, which may point to a read error. The V and J genes are TRBV15 and TRBJ2-1, with D possibly being TRBD2 (7 bases). Germline CDR1 and CDR2: LNHNV and YYDKDF (reference sequence). CDR3 length: 20 amino acids. DNA for the CDR3: TGTGCCACCAGCAGCGTCCGGGGGGCCTCTACCTCTAGTAGCTACGATGAGCAGTTCTTC. This gives the protein CATSSVRGASTSSSYDEQFF.

The chain couples TRBV24-1 to TRBJ2-1; 10 nucleotides agree with TRBD2. Germline assignment: CDR1 KGHDR and CDR2 SFDVKD. V dropped 4 bases and J dropped 7; count of bases not matched to a gene: 6. The CDR3 spans 15 residues. The CDR3 nucleotides are TGTGCCACCAGTGACAGCGGGAGGGACGGGAATGAGCAGTTCTTC. Translation: CATSDSGRDGNEQFF.

This clone came up a few times. V and J are TRBV4-1 and TRBJ2-7, with D maybe TRBD2 (5 bases). Trimming took off 2 bases at V and 4 bases at J, with 18 bases between the two ends. This CDR3 region has 16 residues. CDR1 is MGHRA, CDR2 YSYEKL, per germline. CDR3 bases: TGCGCCAGCAGCCAATCATTTCGGGGAGAGGGTTACGAGCAGTACTTC. It codes for CASSQSFRGEGYEQYF.

The chain joins TRBV7-8 to TRBJ1-5; TRBD1 matches 7 bases. Germline trimming cut 4 bases from V and 0 bases from J; bases unmatched to any gene: 12. In germline, CDR1 is SGHVS, CDR2 FQNEAQ. This CDR3 is 18 amino acids long. The CDR3, as DNA: TGTGCCAGCAGCTCCCGGGACAGTTCACCTTATAGCAATCAGCCCCAGCATTTT. It codes for CASSSRDSSPYSNQPQHF.

The chain combines TRBV18 with TRBJ2-2; D not certain. The CDR3 has 15 residues. Germline CDR1 KGHSH, CDR2 LQKENI. The ends were cut back, 4 bases at V and 1 base at J, with 10 bases in the middle. CDR3 in DNA: TGTGCCAGCTCACAAAGAGGAGAGAACACCGGGGAGCTGTTTTTT. The encoded protein is CASSQRGENTGELFF.

The chain joins TRBV19 to TRBJ1-5; 7 nucleotides align to TRBD1. V gave up 3 bases and J gave up 5 bases; unmatched junction bases: 10. Looked up from germline, CDR1 is LNHDA and CDR2 is SQIVND (reference sequence). There are 16 residues in the CDR3. This CDR3 reads CASSIFPNTGDQPQHF. CDR3 coding DNA: TGTGCCAGTAGTATCTTCCCAAACACAGGGGATCAGCCCCAGCATTTT.

The chain is built from TRBV7-3 and TRBJ1-6; possibly TRBD1 for D (5 bases). CDR1 is SGHTA, CDR2 FQGTGA, per germline. With 5 bases removed from V and 13 bases from J, the gap between germline ends came to 21 bases. The CDR3 totals 15 residues. CDR3 residues: CASSPRPDAGAPLHF. The CDR3 coding sequence is TGTGCCAGCAGCCCACGCCCAGACGCCGGGGCCCCCCTCCACTTT.

This chain joins TRBV19 and TRBJ2-4; TRBD1 matches at 9 bases. The CDR3 runs 14 residues. Germline-derived CDR1 and CDR2 are LNHDA and SQIVND (reference sequence). After removal of 3 bases from V and 4 bases from J, the junction contained 1 base not matched to a gene. The CDR3 sequence: CASSMGQGKNIQYF. The CDR3 DNA is TGTGCCAGTAGTATGGGACAGGGTAAAAACATTCAGTACTTC.

The rearrangement uses TRBV5-1 and TRBJ2-7, with D possibly called TRBD1 or TRBD2 (5 bases each). V was shortened by 7 bases and J by 2 bases, with 19 bases between the two germline ends. The CDR3 loop spans 15 amino acids. Germline lookup yields CDR1 SGHRS and CDR2 YFSETQ. The CDR3 region is CASRSRDGFPYEQYF. The CDR3, as DNA: TGCGCCAGCCGTTCCCGGGACGGTTTCCCCTACGAGCAGTACTTC.

This clone was counted between two and nine times. The gene calls are TRBV7-3 and TRBJ1-6, with TRBD1 matching 10 bases. Germline V gene lookup returns CDR1 SGHTA and CDR2 FQGTGA. The CDR3 consists of 14 residues. V lost 5 bases to trimming and J lost 9 bases; unmatched junction nucleotides: 4. The CDR3 spells CASSAGQGTSPLHF. The CDR3 nucleotides read TGTGCCAGCAGCGCGGGACAGGGGACTTCACCCCTCCACTTT.

This clone was seen a few times. V usage is TRBV6-6 and J usage is TRBJ1-1; perhaps TRBD1 as D (5 bases). V lost 0 bases and J lost 10, with 15 bases in between. Germline CDR1 is MNHNY and CDR2 is SVGAGI (reference sequence). The CDR3 extends over 14 amino acids. In DNA form, the CDR3 reads TGTGCCAGCAGTTACTCGACCGAGGGGCTGAGAGCTTTCTTT. It specifies CASSYSTEGLRAFF.

V gene TRBV10-3 combines with J gene TRBJ2-2, with a possible D match to TRBD1 (5 bases). The CDR3 covers 17 residues. Trimming left V 3 bases short and J 6 bases short, with 20 bases between. Germline-derived CDR1 and CDR2 are ENHRY and SYGVKD. CDR3 in DNA: TGTGCCATCAGTGAAAGAACGTCGTCAGGGTTTGCCGGGGAGCTGTTTTTT. As protein: CAISERTSSGFAGELFF.

V is TRBV7-6 and J is TRBJ2-1; 10 bases agree with TRBD1. With V trimmed by 5 bases and J by 9 bases, 13 bases remained unmatched. Germline assignment: CDR1 SGHVS and CDR2 FNYEAQ. The length of the CDR3 is 16 residues. For the CDR3, the DNA is TGTGCCAGCAGCCCGAGGCCGGGACAGGGGAGGATTGAGCAGTTCTTC. It yields the protein CASSPRPGQGRIEQFF.

The CDR3 DNA follows: TGTGCCAGCAGCCCCCGGGACAGGGCCTATGGCTACACCTTC. Translation gives CASSPRDRAYGYTF. This sequence joins TRBV3-1 (or the pseudogene TRBV3-2) and TRBJ1-2; TRBD1 aligns across 9 bases. J lost 4 bases, V lost 4 bases, and 4 bases had no gene match. The CDR3 totals 14 residues. The V gene's germline CDR1 is LGHDT and CDR2 YNNKEL (reference sequence).

The chain recombines TRBV29-1 with TRBJ2-1; D remains unclear. CDR3 size: 15 residues. Trimming took off 2 bases at V and 0 bases at J, with 11 bases between the two ends. CDR1 and CDR2 from the germline V gene are SQVTM and ANQGSEA. The CDR3 spells CSVEPDESSYNEQFF. CDR3 in DNA: TGCAGCGTTGAACCGGATGAAAGCTCCTACAATGAGCAGTTCTTC.